Listed below are T cell receptor beta chains from one sample, sequenced in a study of blood T cell repertoires in COVID-19. TCRdb keeps only in-frame clones here, not all; method: immunoSEQ multiplex PCR. Of 200,000 to 300,000 clones listed, over 80% are singletons. The sample was peripheral blood. The source is a woman aged 40 to 49 who had recovered from COVID-19. Both conserved end residues are part of each CDR3. The D gene is left open where the match is weak. Not every row has a clone size; where given, it reads once, few, many or a size class.

length: 16; size: -; J: TRBJ1-3; V: TRBV5-6; D: -; DNA: TGTGCCAGCAGCTTGGGTAACAGCCTCTCTGGAAACACCATATATTTT; CDR3: CASSLGNSLSGNTIYF
length: 17; size: -; J: TRBJ1-6; V: TRBV7-8; D: -; DNA: TGTGCCAGCAGCTCCTGGACAACAGCCCGGATTAATTCACCCCTCCACTTT; CDR3: CASSSWTTARINSPLHF
length: 13; size: -; J: TRBJ1-2; V: TRBV12-3/TRBV12-4; D: -; DNA: TGTGCCAGCAGTTCTACAGGGATTAAGGGCTACACCTTC; CDR3: CASSSTGIKGYTF
length: 15; size: few; J: TRBJ1-6; V: TRBV5-1; D: -; DNA: TGCGCCAGCAGCTTGGCAACAGGAAATAATTCACCCCTCCACTTT; CDR3: CASSLATGNNSPLHF
length: 19; size: -; J: TRBJ1-6; V: TRBV5-1; D: TRBD1; DNA: TGCGCCAGCAGCTTGGAACCGGTCACAGGGGGAATTTATAATTCACCCCTCCACTTT; CDR3: CASSLEPVTGGIYNSPLHF
length: 15; size: -; J: TRBJ1-4; V: TRBV6-5; D: -; DNA: TGTGCCAGCAGTTACTCTCCTGGGAGGGGTGAAAAACTGTTTTTT; CDR3: CASSYSPGRGEKLFF
length: 16; size: -; J: TRBJ2-3; V: TRBV24-1; D: TRBD2; DNA: TGTGCCACCAGAGCCGGACTAGCGGGGGCCCAAGATACGCAGTATTTT; CDR3: CATRAGLAGAQDTQYF
length: 11; size: -; J: TRBJ2-7; V: TRBV2; D: TRBD2; DNA: TGTGCCACCGGGACTAACTACGAGCAGTACTTC; CDR3: CATGTNYEQYF
length: 15; size: -; J: TRBJ1-6; V: TRBV28; D: -; DNA: TGTGCCAGCACCCTCTCCCGGGAGGATAATTCACCCCTCCACTTT; CDR3: CASTLSREDNSPLHF
length: 15; size: -; J: TRBJ2-5; V: TRBV30; D: -; DNA: TGTGCCTGGACCAGTAATGGCCGAGCCTCGGGAACCCAGTACTTC; CDR3: CAWTSNGRASGTQYF
length: 16; size: -; J: TRBJ1-1; V: TRBV18; D: -; DNA: TGTGCCAGCTCACCGTACGACCCCCGGGTGAACACTGAAGCTTTCTTT; CDR3: CASSPYDPRVNTEAFF
length: 12; size: -; J: TRBJ2-7; V: TRBV11-1; D: -; DNA: TGTGCCAGCAGCGACAGGATCTACGAGCAGTACTTC; CDR3: CASSDRIYEQYF
length: 15; size: -; J: TRBJ2-1; V: TRBV5-1; D: TRBD2; DNA: TGCGCCAGCAGTGCAGCCGGGGGGTCCTACAATGAGCAGTTCTTC; CDR3: CASSAAGGSYNEQFF
length: 15; size: -; J: TRBJ2-5; V: TRBV5-1; D: -; DNA: TGCGCCAGCAGCTTGCGGGCGGGGATTGGGGAGACCCAGTACTTC; CDR3: CASSLRAGIGETQYF
length: 13; size: -; J: TRBJ1-1; V: TRBV2; D: -; DNA: TGTGCCAGCAGGGTAGTGGGCCCCGCTGAAGCTTTCTTT; CDR3: CASRVVGPAEAFF
length: 13; size: few; J: TRBJ1-2; V: TRBV19; D: -; DNA: TGTGCCAGTAGTAGAGGGCTTTTCTATGGCTACACCTTC; CDR3: CASSRGLFYGYTF
length: 15; size: -; J: TRBJ2-7; V: TRBV27; D: TRBD2; DNA: TGTGCCAGCAGTAAGAGCGGGGGCCGTGCCTACGAGCAGTACTTC; CDR3: CASSKSGGRAYEQYF
length: 13; size: -; J: TRBJ1-5; V: TRBV12-3/TRBV12-4; D: -; DNA: TGTGCCAGCAGACTCGGGGAGGGCCAGCCCCAGCATTTT; CDR3: CASRLGEGQPQHF
length: 13; size: -; J: TRBJ1-2; V: TRBV27; D: -; DNA: TGTGCCAGCAGTTTAAACAGGGTCGATGGCTACACCTTC; CDR3: CASSLNRVDGYTF
length: 14; size: -; J: TRBJ2-5; V: TRBV5-1; D: TRBD1; DNA: TGCGCCAGCAGCTTACAGGGGTACCAAGAGACCCAGTACTTC; CDR3: CASSLQGYQETQYF
length: 14; size: -; J: TRBJ1-1; V: TRBV28; D: -; DNA: TGTGCCAGCAGGGTGGGGGCTTTGAACACTGAAGCTTTCTTT; CDR3: CASRVGALNTEAFF
length: 15; size: -; J: TRBJ2-3; V: TRBV30; D: TRBD1; DNA: TGTGCCTGGAGTTCGGGGACAGGATTGACAGATACGCAGTATTTT; CDR3: CAWSSGTGLTDTQYF
length: 14; size: -; J: TRBJ2-1; V: TRBV6-2/TRBV6-3; D: -; DNA: TGTGCCAGCAGCCCGGGACTTAGGAGGGATGAGCAGTTCTTC; CDR3: CASSPGLRRDEQFF
length: 15; size: -; J: TRBJ2-1; V: TRBV3-1/TRBV3-2; D: -; DNA: TGTGCCAGCAGCCAAGAGGGGGGACCCTACAATGAGCAGTTCTTC; CDR3: CASSQEGGPYNEQFF